The clone carrying this T cell receptor (beta chain) was counted a few times. The target antigen is unknown. The sample comes from a study of T cells after yellow fever vaccination. From germline, CDR1 is DFQATT and CDR2 SNEGSKA (reference sequence). The CDR3 runs to 15 residues. The V segment lost 6 bases and the J segment 4 bases; nucleotides outside the gene matches: 9. Whole-study findings and limits: Contamination of FACS-sorted repertoires by abundant clonotypes from the bulk population could occur.

For TCR, cDNA came from 5'RACE template switching, which added a universal primer site and UMIs. Each CDR3 protein is one row after TCRdb ran MiXCR on the 5' RACE reads. The sample lists around 530,000 distinct CDR3 sequences, around a sixth occurring once. The rearrangement joins TRBV20-1 to TRBJ2-5, with 12 bases lining up with TRBD2. Sequencing used PBMCs, obtained more than 4 days after the first yellow fever vaccination. This clonotype was sampled from a man in his late teens or twenties who received the YFV17D yellow fever vaccine. The CDR3 sequence: CSAPIPLAGGETQYF. Here the CDR3 DNA reads TGCAGTGCCCCTATCCCACTAGCGGGGGGAGAGACCCAGTACTTC.